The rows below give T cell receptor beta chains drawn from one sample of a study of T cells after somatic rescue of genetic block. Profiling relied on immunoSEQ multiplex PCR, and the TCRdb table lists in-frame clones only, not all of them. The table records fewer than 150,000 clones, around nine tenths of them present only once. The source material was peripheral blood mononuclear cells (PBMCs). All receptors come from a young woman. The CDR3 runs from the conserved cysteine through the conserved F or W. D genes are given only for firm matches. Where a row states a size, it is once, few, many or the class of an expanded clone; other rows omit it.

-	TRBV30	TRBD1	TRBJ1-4	CARQGVNEKLFF	TGTGCCCGACAGGGGGTGAATGAAAAACTGTTTTTT
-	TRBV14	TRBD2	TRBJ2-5	CASSQDITGTSGGAKETQYF	TGTGCCAGCAGCCAAGACATCACCGGGACTAGCGGGGGGGCTAAAGAGACCCAGTACTTC
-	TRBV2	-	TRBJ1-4	CASHRITNEKLFF	TGTGCCAGCCACAGAATAACTAATGAAAAACTGTTTTTT
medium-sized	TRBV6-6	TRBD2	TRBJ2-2	CASAPSGETGELFF	TGTGCCAGCGCCCCTAGCGGGGAAACCGGGGAGCTGTTTTTT
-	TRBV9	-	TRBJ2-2	CASSVEGGRTGELFF	TGTGCCAGCAGCGTAGAAGGGGGAAGGACCGGGGAGCTGTTTTTT
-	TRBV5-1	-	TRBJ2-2	CASTTDRGFSGELFF	TGCGCCAGCACCACCGACCGCGGCTTTAGCGGGGAGCTGTTTTTT
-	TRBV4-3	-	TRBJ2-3	CASSKGGDATDTQYF	TGCGCCAGCAGCAAAGGCGGGGACGCCACAGATACGCAGTATTTT
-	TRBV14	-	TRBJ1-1	CASSSGDTEAFF	TGTGCCAGCAGCTCAGGGGACACTGAAGCTTTCTTT
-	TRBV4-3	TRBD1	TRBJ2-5	CASSQERGGAETQYF	TGCGCCAGCAGCCAAGAACGAGGGGGCGCGGAGACCCAGTACTTC
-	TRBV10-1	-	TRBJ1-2	CASSEGRTALNYGYTF	TGCGCCAGCAGTGAGGGAAGGACAGCCCTTAACTATGGCTACACCTTC
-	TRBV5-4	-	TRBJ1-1	CASSFPGRKNTEAFF	TGTGCCAGCAGCTTCCCAGGACGAAAGAACACTGAAGCTTTCTTT
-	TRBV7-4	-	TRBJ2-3	CATPGLIQGGKYF	TGTGCCACCCCGGGACTAATCCAGGGGGGGAAGTATTTT
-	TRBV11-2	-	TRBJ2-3	CASSLLTDRTDTQYF	TGTGCCAGCAGCTTACTCACCGATCGGACAGATACGCAGTATTTT
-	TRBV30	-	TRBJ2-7	CAWSQATYEQYF	TGTGCCTGGAGTCAGGCCACCTACGAGCAGTACTTC
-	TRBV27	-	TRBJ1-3	CASSSQGLTGNTIYF	TGTGCCAGCAGTTCTCAGGGTTTAACTGGAAACACCATATATTTT
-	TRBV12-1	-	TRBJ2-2	CASSFGQGYTGELFF	TGTGCCAGCAGCTTTGGACAGGGATACACCGGGGAGCTGTTTTTT
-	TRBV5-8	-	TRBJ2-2	CASSSPVGARTGELFF	TGTGCCAGCAGCTCACCTGTGGGGGCGAGAACCGGGGAGCTGTTTTTT
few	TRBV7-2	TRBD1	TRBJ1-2	CASRKGTASRDGYTF	TGTGCCAGCAGAAAGGGGACAGCGTCCCGGGATGGCTACACCTTC
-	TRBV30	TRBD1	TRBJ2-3	CAWSRTGTGPDTQYF	TGTGCCTGGAGTCGGACCGGGACAGGGCCCGATACGCAGTATTTT
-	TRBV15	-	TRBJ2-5	CATSRGQGGRETQYF	TGTGCCACCAGCAGAGGGCAGGGGGGCCGAGAGACCCAGTACTTC
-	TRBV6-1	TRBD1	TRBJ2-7	CGRGQGHSYEQYF	TGTGGGAGGGGACAGGGGCACTCCTACGAGCAGTACTTC
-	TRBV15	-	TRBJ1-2	CATSTQGYGYTF	TGTGCCACCAGCACCCAGGGGTATGGCTACACCTTC
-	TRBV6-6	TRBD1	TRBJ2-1	CASSRQGAAGGNEQFF	TGTGCCAGCAGCCGACAGGGGGCAGCCGGGGGTAATGAGCAGTTCTTC
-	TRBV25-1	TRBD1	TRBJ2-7	CASCRDRDSYEQYF	TGTGCCAGCTGCCGGGACAGGGACTCCTACGAGCAGTACTTC
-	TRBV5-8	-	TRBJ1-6	CASSLYGVRNSPLHF	TGTGCCAGCAGCTTGTATGGGGTAAGGAATTCACCCCTCCACTTT
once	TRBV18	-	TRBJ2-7	CASSPPSTGSYEQYF	TGTGCCAGCTCACCACCGTCGACTGGCTCCTACGAGCAGTACTTC
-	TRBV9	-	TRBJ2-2	CASSHRTLGVGELFF	TGTGCCAGCAGCCACCGGACTCTTGGGGTCGGGGAGCTGTTTTTT
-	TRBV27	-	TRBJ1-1	CASSLSPGRTREAFF	TGTGCCAGCAGTTTATCCCCGGGCCGGACAAGAGAAGCTTTCTTT
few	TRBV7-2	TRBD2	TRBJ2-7	CASGPSGGRTYEQYF	TGTGCCAGCGGTCCGAGCGGGGGGAGGACCTACGAGCAGTACTTC
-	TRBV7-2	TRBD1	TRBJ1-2	CASSLRQGANYGYTF	TGTGCCAGCAGCTTACGGCAGGGGGCGAACTATGGCTACACCTTC
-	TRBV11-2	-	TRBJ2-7	CASSLTGSLSYEQYF	TGTGCCAGCAGCTTAACAGGGTCCCTCTCCTACGAGCAGTACTTC
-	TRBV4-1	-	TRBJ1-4	CASSQDPPRFRENEKLFF	TGCGCCAGCAGCCAAGATCCCCCCCGTTTCAGGGAGAATGAAAAACTGTTTTTT
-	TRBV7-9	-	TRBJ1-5	CASSTREENQPQHF	TGTGCCAGCAGCACCCGCGAGGAAAATCAGCCCCAGCATTTT
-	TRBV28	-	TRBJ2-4	CASSLGLAKNIQYF	TGTGCCAGCAGTTTGGGCTTAGCCAAAAACATTCAGTACTTC
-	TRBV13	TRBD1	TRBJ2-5	CASSRRDSQETQYF	TGTGCCAGCAGCCGAAGGGACAGCCAAGAGACCCAGTACTTC
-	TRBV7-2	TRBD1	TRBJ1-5	CASSLATGVQPQHF	TGTGCCAGCAGCTTAGCCACAGGGGTACAGCCCCAGCATTTT
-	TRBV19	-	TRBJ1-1	CATSPRQYTEAFF	TGTGCCACCTCTCCTAGACAATACACTGAAGCTTTCTTT
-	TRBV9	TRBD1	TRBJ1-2	CASSYSGTGIYGYTF	TGTGCCAGCAGTTATTCCGGGACAGGGATCTATGGCTACACCTTC
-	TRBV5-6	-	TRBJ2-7	CASRNTGSSYEQYF	TGTGCCAGCAGGAATACAGGGAGCTCCTACGAGCAGTACTTC
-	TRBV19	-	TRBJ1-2	CASSIMPQNYGYTF	TGTGCCAGTAGTATTATGCCACAGAACTATGGCTACACCTTC
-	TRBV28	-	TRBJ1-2	CASSLAGGYTF	TGTGCCAGCAGTTTGGCCGGAGGCTACACCTTC
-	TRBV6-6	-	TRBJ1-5	CASSYSGRNSNQPQHF	TGTGCCAGCAGTTACTCCGGACGGAATAGCAATCAGCCCCAGCATTTT
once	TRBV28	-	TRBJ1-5	CAYSVADQPQHF	TGTGCCTATTCAGTCGCCGATCAGCCCCAGCATTTT
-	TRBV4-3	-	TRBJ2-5	CASSQVFGSGQISETQYF	TGCGCCAGCAGCCAAGTCTTTGGGTCGGGTCAAATTTCGGAGACCCAGTACTTC
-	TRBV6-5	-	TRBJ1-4	CASSSGQGLEKLFF	TGTGCCAGCAGTTCTGGGCAGGGACTTGAAAAACTGTTTTTT
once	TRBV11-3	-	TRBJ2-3	CASSASPGEEPTDTQYF	TGTGCCAGCAGCGCCTCCCCGGGGGAGGAGCCCACAGATACGCAGTATTTT
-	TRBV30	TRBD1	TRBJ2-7	CAWGDRAIEQYF	TGTGCCTGGGGGGACAGGGCAATCGAGCAGTACTTC
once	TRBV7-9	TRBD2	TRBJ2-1	CASSSEAGRGQFF	TGTGCCAGCAGCTCCGAAGCAGGGAGGGGGCAGTTCTTC
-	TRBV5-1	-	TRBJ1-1	CASRYRLTVNTEAFF	TGCGCCAGCAGGTACAGGCTAACCGTGAACACTGAAGCTTTCTTT
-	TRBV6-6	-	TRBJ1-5	CASSYSPQPQHF	TGTGCCAGCAGTTACTCGCCGCAGCCCCAGCATTTT
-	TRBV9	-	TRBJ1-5	CASSADPYSNQPQHF	TGTGCCAGCAGCGCGGACCCCTATAGCAATCAGCCCCAGCATTTT
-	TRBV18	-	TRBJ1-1	CASSPQGDTEAFF	TGTGCCAGCTCACCCCAGGGAGACACTGAAGCTTTCTTT